These 9 T cell receptor beta chains were sequenced from one sample in a study of neoadjuvant anti-PD-1 for oral cavity cancer. The table came from immunoSEQ multiplex PCR; TCRdb's copy has only in-frame clones and leaves some out. The table includes just under 70,000 clones, around 84% detected once. Time point specified: after neoadjuvant nivolumab, at surgical resection. This specimen consisted of PBMCs, obtained after nivolumab (anti-PD-1) treatment. All receptors derive from a person aged 35 to 85 with oral cavity squamous cell carcinoma.

V gene TRBV7-3 combines with J gene TRBJ1-1; D is possibly TRBD1 (6 bases). Germline V gives CDR1 SGHTA, CDR2 FQGTGA. The CDR3 is made up of 13 amino acids. Trimming took off 5 bases at V and 4 bases at J, with 11 bases between the two ends. The DNA for the CDR3 is TGTGCCAGCAGCCCCTGGGGGCTCACTGAAGCTTTCTTT. Its protein product is CASSPWGLTEAFF.

CDR3 sequence (DNA): TGTGCCAGCAGCTTGGGGGGCACAGGAGTGAACACTGAAGCTTTCTTT. This encodes CASSLGGTGVNTEAFF. The chain uses TRBV5-6 and TRBJ1-1; weak D call: TRBD1 (5 bases). Trimming removed 0 bases from V and 0 bases from J, with 12 bases in between. The CDR3 totals 16 residues. Looked up from germline, CDR1 is SGHDT and CDR2 is YYEEEE.

This chain links TRBV19 with TRBJ1-5, with a tentative D call TRBD1 (6 bases). The CDR3 consists of 14 residues. V was cut by 5 bases and J by 3 bases, with 11 bases left in between. The germline CDR1 and CDR2 sequences are LNHDA and SQIVND (reference sequence). CDR3 nucleotide sequence: TGTGCCAGTAGTTGGACAGCCGACAATCAGCCCCAGCATTTT. Translating gives CASSWTADNQPQHF.

CDR3 DNA: TGTGCCAGCAGTGAAGCAGGGGTTCTCACAGATACGCAGTATTTT. Its translation: CASSEAGVLTDTQYF. The genes are TRBV2 and TRBJ2-3, with D tentatively TRBD1 (5 bases). The CDR3 is 15 amino acids. V lost 0 bases and J 2 bases, leaving 9 bases between the germline ends. Germline loops: CDR1 SNHLY, CDR2 FYNNEI.

J is TRBJ2-1 and V is TRBV10-3; D possibly uses TRBD1 or TRBD2 (6 bases each). The CDR3 extends over 18 amino acids. V lost 0 bases to trimming and J lost 1 base, with 16 bases between them. Germline V gives CDR1 ENHRY, CDR2 SYGVKD. The CDR3 loop is CAISESGTSQGSYNEQFF. In DNA, the CDR3 is TGTGCCATCAGTGAGTCCGGCACTAGCCAGGGGTCCTACAATGAGCAGTTCTTC.

J is TRBJ2-5 and V is TRBV11-3, with no clear D. The V gene's germline CDR1 is SGHNT and CDR2 YENEEA. V dropped 5 bases and J dropped 0 bases, with 10 bases sitting between them. The CDR3 is 14 residues long. The CDR3 sequence: CASSAGTYQETQYF. The CDR3, as DNA: TGTGCCAGCAGCGCCGGAACTTACCAAGAGACCCAGTACTTC.

The rearrangement joins TRBV6-5 to TRBJ2-7; 11 bases agree with TRBD2. The V segment lost 8 bases and the J segment 2 bases; nucleotides outside the gene matches: 5. This CDR3 contains 14 residues. The V gene's germline CDR1 is MNHEY and CDR2 SVGAGI. The CDR3, as DNA: TGTGCCAGCGGGGTACTAGCGGGGGCCTACGAGCAGTACTTC. The encoded protein is CASGVLAGAYEQYF.

The chain's CDR3 is CASSLGQKDGELFF. CDR3 nucleotide sequence: TGCGCCAGCAGCTTGGGGCAAAAGGACGGGGAGCTGTTTTTT. J is TRBJ2-2 and V is TRBV5-1, with D unclear. Germline CDR1 SGHRS, CDR2 YFSETQ. The CDR3 extends over 14 amino acids. Trimming shortened V by 0 bases and J by 7 bases, and 10 bases separated the two germline ends.

This clone has more than one count but fewer than ten. The chain recombines TRBV5-4 with TRBJ1-1, with 7 bases aligning to TRBD1. This CDR3 comprises 16 residues. Looked up from germline, CDR1 is SGHNT and CDR2 is YYREEE (reference sequence). After removal of 3 bases from V and 2 bases from J, the junction contained 10 bases not matched to a gene. The CDR3 protein is CASSYRGTDRNTEAFF. CDR3 sequence (DNA): TGTGCCAGCAGCTACAGGGGTACAGATAGAAACACTGAAGCTTTCTTT.